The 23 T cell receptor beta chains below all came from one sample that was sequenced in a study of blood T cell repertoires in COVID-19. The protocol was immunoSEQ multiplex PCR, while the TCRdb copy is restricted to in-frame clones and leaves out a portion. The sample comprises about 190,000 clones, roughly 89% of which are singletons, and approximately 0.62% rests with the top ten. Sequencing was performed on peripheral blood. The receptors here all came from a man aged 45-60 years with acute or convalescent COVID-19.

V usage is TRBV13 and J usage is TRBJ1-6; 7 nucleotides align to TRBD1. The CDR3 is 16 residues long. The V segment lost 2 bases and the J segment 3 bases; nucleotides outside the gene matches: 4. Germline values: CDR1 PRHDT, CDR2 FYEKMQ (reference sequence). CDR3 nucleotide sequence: TGTGCCAGCAGCTTACGGCAGGGGGTCTATAATTCACCCCTCCACTTT. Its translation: CASSLRQGVYNSPLHF.

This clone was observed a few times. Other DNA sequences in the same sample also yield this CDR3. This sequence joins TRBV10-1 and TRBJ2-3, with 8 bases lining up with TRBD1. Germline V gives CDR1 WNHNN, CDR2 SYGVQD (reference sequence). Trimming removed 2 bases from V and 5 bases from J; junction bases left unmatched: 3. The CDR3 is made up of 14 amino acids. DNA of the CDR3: TGCGCCAGCAGTGAGGGACAGGGCGGAGATACGCAGTATTTT. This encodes CASSEGQGGDTQYF.

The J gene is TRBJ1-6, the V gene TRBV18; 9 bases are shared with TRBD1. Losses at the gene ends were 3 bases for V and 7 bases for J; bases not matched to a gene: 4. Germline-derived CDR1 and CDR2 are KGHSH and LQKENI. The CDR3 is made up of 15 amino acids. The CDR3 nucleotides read TGTGCCAGCTCACCGAGGACAGGGGAAAATTCACCCCTCCACTTT. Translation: CASSPRTGENSPLHF.

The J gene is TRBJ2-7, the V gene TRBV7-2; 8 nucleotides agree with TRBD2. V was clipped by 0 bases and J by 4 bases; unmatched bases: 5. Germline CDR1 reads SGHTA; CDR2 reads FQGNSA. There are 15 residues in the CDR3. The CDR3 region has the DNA TGTGCCAGCAGCTTAGCGCCCGGGACTAGGTACGAGCAGTACTTC. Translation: CASSLAPGTRYEQYF.

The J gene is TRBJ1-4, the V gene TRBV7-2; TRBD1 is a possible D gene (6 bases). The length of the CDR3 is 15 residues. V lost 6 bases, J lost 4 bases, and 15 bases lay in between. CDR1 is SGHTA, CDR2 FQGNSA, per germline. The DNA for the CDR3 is TGTGCCAGCAGTGTCTCAGGGGTTTTTAATGAAAAACTGTTTTTT. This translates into CASSVSGVFNEKLFF.

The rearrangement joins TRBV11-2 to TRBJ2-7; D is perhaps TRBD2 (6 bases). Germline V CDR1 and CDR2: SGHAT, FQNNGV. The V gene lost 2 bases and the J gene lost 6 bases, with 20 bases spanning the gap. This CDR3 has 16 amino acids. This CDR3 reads CASSLIPGAQGSEQYF. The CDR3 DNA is TGTGCCAGCAGCTTAATCCCGGGAGCTCAGGGTTCCGAGCAGTACTTC.

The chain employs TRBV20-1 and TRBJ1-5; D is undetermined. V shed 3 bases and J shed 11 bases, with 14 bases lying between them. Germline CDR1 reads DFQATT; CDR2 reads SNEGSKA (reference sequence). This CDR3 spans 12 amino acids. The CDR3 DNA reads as TGCAGTGCTAGTCGATCCCAGAGGGCCCAGCATTTT. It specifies CSASRSQRAQHF.

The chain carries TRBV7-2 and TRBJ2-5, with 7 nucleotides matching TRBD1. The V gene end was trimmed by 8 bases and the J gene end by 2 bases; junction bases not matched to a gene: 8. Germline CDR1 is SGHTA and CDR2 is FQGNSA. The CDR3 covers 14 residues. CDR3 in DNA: TGTGCCAGCGGAGAAGGGACAGTACAAGAGACCCAGTACTTC. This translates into CASGEGTVQETQYF.

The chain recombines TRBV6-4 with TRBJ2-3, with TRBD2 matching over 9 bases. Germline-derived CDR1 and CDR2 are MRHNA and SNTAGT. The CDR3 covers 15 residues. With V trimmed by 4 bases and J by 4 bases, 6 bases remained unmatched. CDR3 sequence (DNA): TGTGCCAGCAGTGTGCGGGGGGGCGTCTCAGATACGCAGTATTTT. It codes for CASSVRGGVSDTQYF.

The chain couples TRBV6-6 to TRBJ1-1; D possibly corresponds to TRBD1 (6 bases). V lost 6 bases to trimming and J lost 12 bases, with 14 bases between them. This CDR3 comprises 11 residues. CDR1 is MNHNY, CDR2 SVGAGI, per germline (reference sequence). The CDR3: CASRPQGSPFF. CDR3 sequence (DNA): TGTGCCAGCAGGCCACAGGGATCGCCTTTCTTT.

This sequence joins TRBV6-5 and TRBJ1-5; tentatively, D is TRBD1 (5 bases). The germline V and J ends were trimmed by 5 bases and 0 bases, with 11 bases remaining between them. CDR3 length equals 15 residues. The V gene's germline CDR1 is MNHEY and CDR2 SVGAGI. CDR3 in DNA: TGTGCCAGCAGTAGGGACTGGTATAGCAATCAGCCCCAGCATTTT. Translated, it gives CASSRDWYSNQPQHF.

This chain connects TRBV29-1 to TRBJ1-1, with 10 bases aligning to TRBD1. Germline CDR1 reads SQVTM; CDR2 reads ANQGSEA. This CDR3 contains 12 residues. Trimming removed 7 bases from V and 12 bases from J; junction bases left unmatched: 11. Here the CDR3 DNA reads TGCAGCGCCACCGGACAGGGGGATATAACTTTCTTT. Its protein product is CSATGQGDITFF.

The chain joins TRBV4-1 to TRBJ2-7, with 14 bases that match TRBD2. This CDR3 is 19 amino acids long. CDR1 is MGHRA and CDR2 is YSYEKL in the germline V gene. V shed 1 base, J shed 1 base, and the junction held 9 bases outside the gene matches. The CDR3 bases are TGCGCCAGCAGCCAAGTTCGAGGGACTAGCGGGAGCTTTTCCTACGAGCAGTACTTC. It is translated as CASSQVRGTSGSFSYEQYF.

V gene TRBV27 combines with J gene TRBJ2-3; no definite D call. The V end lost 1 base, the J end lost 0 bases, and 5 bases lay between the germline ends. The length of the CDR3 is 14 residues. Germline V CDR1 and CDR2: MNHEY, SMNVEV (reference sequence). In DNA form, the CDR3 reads TGTGCCAGCAGTTTATTGCAGAGCACAGATACGCAGTATTTT. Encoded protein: CASSLLQSTDTQYF.

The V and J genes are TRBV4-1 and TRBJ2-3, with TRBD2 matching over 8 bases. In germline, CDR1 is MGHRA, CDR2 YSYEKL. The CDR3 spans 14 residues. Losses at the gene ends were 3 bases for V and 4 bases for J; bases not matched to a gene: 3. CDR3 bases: TGCGCCAGCAGCCAGGAGCGGGAGCCAGATACGCAGTATTTT. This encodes CASSQEREPDTQYF.

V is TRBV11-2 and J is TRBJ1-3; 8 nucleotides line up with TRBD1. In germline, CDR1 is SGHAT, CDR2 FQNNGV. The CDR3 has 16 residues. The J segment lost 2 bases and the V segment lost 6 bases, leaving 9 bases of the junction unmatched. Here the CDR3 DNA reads TGTGCCAGCAGAACAGGGGGAGGGGGCGCTGGAAACACCATATATTTT. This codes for CASRTGGGGAGNTIYF.

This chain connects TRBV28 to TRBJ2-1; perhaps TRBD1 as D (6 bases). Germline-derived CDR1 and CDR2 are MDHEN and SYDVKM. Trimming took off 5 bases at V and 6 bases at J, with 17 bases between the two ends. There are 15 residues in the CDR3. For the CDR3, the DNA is TGTGCCAGCAGTGTTTGGGACACTCAGCCCAATGAGCAGTTCTTC. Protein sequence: CASSVWDTQPNEQFF.

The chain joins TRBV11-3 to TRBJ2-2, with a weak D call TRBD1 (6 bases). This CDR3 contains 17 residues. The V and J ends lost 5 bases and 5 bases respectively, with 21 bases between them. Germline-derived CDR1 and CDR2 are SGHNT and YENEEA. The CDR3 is CASSLLDRKGETGELFF. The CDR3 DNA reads TGTGCCAGCAGCCTACTAGACAGAAAGGGGGAAACCGGGGAGCTGTTTTTT.

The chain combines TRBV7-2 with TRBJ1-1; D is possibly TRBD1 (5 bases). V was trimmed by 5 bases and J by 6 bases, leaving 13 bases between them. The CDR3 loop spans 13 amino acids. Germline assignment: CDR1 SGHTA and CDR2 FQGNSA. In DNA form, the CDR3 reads TGTGCCAGCAGCCGTAGCGGGGGGTCTGAAGCTTTCTTT. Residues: CASSRSGGSEAFF.

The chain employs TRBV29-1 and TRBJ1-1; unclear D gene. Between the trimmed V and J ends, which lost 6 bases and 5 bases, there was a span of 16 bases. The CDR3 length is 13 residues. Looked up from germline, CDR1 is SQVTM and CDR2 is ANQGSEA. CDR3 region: CSVLTTRGTEAFF. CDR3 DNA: TGCAGCGTCCTCACTACTAGAGGGACTGAAGCTTTCTTT.

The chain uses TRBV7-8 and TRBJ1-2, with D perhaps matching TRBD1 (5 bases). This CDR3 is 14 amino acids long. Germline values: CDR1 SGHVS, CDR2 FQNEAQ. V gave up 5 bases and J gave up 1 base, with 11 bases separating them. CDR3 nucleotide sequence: TGTGCCAGCAGCCGAGGACAAGATAACTATGGCTACACCTTC. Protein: CASSRGQDNYGYTF. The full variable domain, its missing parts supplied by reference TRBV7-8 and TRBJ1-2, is GAGVSQSPRYKVAKRGQDVALRCDPISGHVSLFWYQQALGQGPEFLTYFQNEAQLDKSGLPSDRFFAERPEGSVSTLKIQRTQQEDSAVYLCASSRGQDNYGYTFGSGTRLTVV.

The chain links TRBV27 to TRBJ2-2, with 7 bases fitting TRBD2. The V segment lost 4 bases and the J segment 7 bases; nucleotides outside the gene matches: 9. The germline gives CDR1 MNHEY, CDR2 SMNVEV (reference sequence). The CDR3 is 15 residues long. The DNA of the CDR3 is TGTGCCAGCAGTTCCTCGACTAGCTTGTTCGGGGAGCTGTTTTTT. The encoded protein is CASSSSTSLFGELFF.

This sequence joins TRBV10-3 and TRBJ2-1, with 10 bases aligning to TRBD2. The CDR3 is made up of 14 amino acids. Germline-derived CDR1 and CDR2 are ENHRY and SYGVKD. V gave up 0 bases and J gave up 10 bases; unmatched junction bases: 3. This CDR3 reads CAISESSGGREQFF. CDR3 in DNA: TGTGCCATCAGTGAGTCTAGCGGGGGGCGGGAGCAGTTCTTC.